This entry lists 27 T cell receptor beta chains sequenced from one sample in a study of CD8+ T cells in alopecia areata. RNA, once extracted, was reverse transcribed into cDNA for use as the sequencing template. TCRdb's copy holds only in-frame clones and misses some; the assay was immunoSEQ multiplex PCR. The data hold under 250,000 clones, with approximately 52% observed a single time. The sequenced sample was CD4+ T cells sorted from blood, obtained at week 0. These receptors all stem from a human donor with alopecia areata.

The CDR3 bases are TGCGCCAGCAGCCAAGAAGGGCTGATCAATCAGCCCCAGCATTTT. This codes for CASSQEGLINQPQHF. The chain carries TRBV4-1 and TRBJ1-5; D is unclear. The V and J ends lost 0 bases and 3 bases respectively, with 9 bases between them. The CDR3 has 15 amino acids. The germline V gene has CDR1 MGHRA and CDR2 YSYEKL.

This clone was detected only a few times. The chain employs TRBV7-2 and TRBJ2-7; a weak D match, TRBD2 (5 bases). V lost 1 base and J lost 6, with 10 bases in between. CDR1 is SGHTA, CDR2 FQGNSA, per germline. The CDR3 runs to 13 residues. CDR3 DNA: TGTGCCAGCAGCTTAGTGGCGCTAGCCGAGCAGTACTTC. This encodes CASSLVALAEQYF.

In DNA form, the CDR3 reads TGTGCCACCAGCAGAGGAGGCGTAGATACGCAGTATTTT. This sequence encodes CATSRGGVDTQYF. This chain links TRBV15 with TRBJ2-3; D is undetermined. The germline V gene has CDR1 LNHNV and CDR2 YYDKDF (reference sequence). V gave up 1 base and J gave up 5 bases, with 7 bases separating them. The CDR3 has 13 amino acids. The full variable domain, with the rest looked up from reference TRBV15 and TRBJ2-3, is DAMVIQNPRYQVTQFGKPVTLSCSQTLNHNVMYWYQQKSSQAPKLLFHYYDKDFNNEADTPDNFQSRRPNTSFCFLDIRSPGLGDTAMYLCATSRGGVDTQYFGPGTRLTVL.

This clone was counted a few times. The gene calls are TRBV5-1 and TRBJ2-3; D is perhaps TRBD2 (6 bases). V was clipped by 5 bases and J by 1 base, with 17 bases between them. The CDR3 is 16 residues long. Germline V gives CDR1 SGHRS, CDR2 YFSETQ. As DNA, the CDR3 is TGCGCCAGCAGGCTGGGGTGGGGAGGTGGCACAGATACGCAGTATTTT. It is translated as CASRLGWGGGTDTQYF.

The chain links TRBV30 to TRBJ2-2; no clear D gene. CDR1 is GTSNPN and CDR2 is SVGIG in the germline V gene (reference sequence). Trimming left V 2 bases short and J 5 bases short, with 15 bases between. This CDR3 is built from 15 residues. In DNA, the CDR3 is TGTGCCTGGAGTCCAAGGATGAGGTGGACCGGGGAGCTGTTTTTT. Translated, it gives CAWSPRMRWTGELFF.

This clone was seen a few times. The genes are TRBV7-3 and TRBJ1-1, with D unresolved. Germline V lookup: CDR1 SGHTA, CDR2 FQGTGA. The CDR3 is 13 amino acids. V gave up 4 bases and J gave up 0 bases, with 6 bases separating them. The CDR3 is CASSSQMNTEAFF. Written as DNA, the CDR3 is TGTGCCAGCAGCTCCCAGATGAACACTGAAGCTTTCTTT.

There are a few counts of this clone. V is TRBV28 and J is TRBJ1-6; 7 bases map to TRBD1. Germline V gene sequence: CDR1 MDHEN, CDR2 SYDVKM. There are 18 residues in the CDR3. The V and J ends lost 3 bases and 5 bases, in that order; junction bases with no gene match: 13. CDR3 loop: CASSFSLRLGTDNSPLHF. The CDR3 region has the DNA TGTGCCAGCAGTTTCTCCCTCCGCCTCGGGACAGATAATTCACCCCTCCACTTT.

The chain links TRBV4-1 to TRBJ1-1, with TRBD1 matching over 7 bases. J gave up 5 bases and V 1 base, and 13 bases lay outside the gene matches. Germline values: CDR1 MGHRA, CDR2 YSYEKL. CDR3 size: 17 residues. The CDR3 spells CASSQVPPQGWRTEAFF. The CDR3 DNA is TGCGCCAGCAGCCAAGTCCCGCCACAGGGGTGGAGGACTGAAGCTTTCTTT.

This chain uses TRBV2 with TRBJ1-2, with a weak D call TRBD1 (5 bases). The CDR3 runs 11 residues. Between the trimmed V and J ends, which lost 3 bases and 8 bases, there was a span of 7 bases. CDR1 SNHLY and CDR2 FYNNEI come from the germline V gene. The chain's CDR3 is CASSDRGGYTF. The CDR3 region has the DNA TGTGCCAGCAGTGATCGGGGCGGCTACACCTTC.

This clone has just a few counts. The chain combines TRBV15 with TRBJ2-5; 10 nucleotides agree with TRBD1. This CDR3 is built from 14 residues. The J segment lost 7 bases and the V segment lost 5 bases, leaving 7 bases of the junction unmatched. The germline V gene has CDR1 LNHNV and CDR2 YYDKDF (reference sequence). The CDR3: CATSGRTGGLTQYF. In nucleotides, the CDR3 is TGTGCCACCAGCGGTCGGACAGGGGGGTTGACCCAGTACTTC.

The chain recombines TRBV29-1 with TRBJ2-1, with D maybe TRBD1 (5 bases). The germline CDR1 and CDR2 sequences are SQVTM and ANQGSEA. Trimming removed 5 bases from V and 1 base from J, with 12 bases in between. The CDR3 covers 14 residues. Here the CDR3 DNA reads TGCAGCGTTTCCAGGGTCCTATCCTACAATGAGCAGTTCTTC. Amino acid sequence: CSVSRVLSYNEQFF.

The chain recombines TRBV6-6 with TRBJ2-7, with D perhaps given as TRBD1 or TRBD2 (6 bases each). Trimming removed 6 bases from V and 4 bases from J, with 16 bases in between. Germline V lookup: CDR1 MNHNY, CDR2 SVGAGI (reference sequence). This CDR3 comprises 14 residues. The CDR3 DNA sequence: TGTGCCAGCAGCGAAAACAGGGACTCTTACGAGCAGTACTTC. It codes for CASSENRDSYEQYF.

The V call is TRBV25-1, the J call TRBJ1-3; 8 nucleotides agree with TRBD1. Trimming removed 3 bases from V and 8 bases from J; junction bases left unmatched: 3. The CDR3 spans 13 residues. From germline, CDR1 is MGHDK and CDR2 SYGVNS. The CDR3 spells CASSDQGADTIYF. In nucleotides, the CDR3 is TGTGCCAGCAGTGACCAGGGGGCTGACACCATATATTTT.

The CDR3 DNA sequence: TGTGCCAGCAGGATCCAGGGGCCGGGGTATGGCTACACCTTC. Translating it yields CASRIQGPGYGYTF. The chain is built from TRBV2 and TRBJ1-2, with a possible D match to TRBD1 (6 bases). The length of the CDR3 is 14 residues. V was clipped by 6 bases and J by 5 bases, with 16 bases between them. Germline V lookup: CDR1 SNHLY, CDR2 FYNNEI.

This clone was found a few times. The rearrangement joins TRBV29-1 to TRBJ1-1; tentative D call: TRBD1 (5 bases). Per the germline V gene, CDR1 is SQVTM and CDR2 is ANQGSEA. The CDR3 extends over 12 amino acids. The ends were cut back, 7 bases at V and 0 bases at J, with 9 bases in the middle. The CDR3 is CSGFRVNTEAFF. The DNA for the CDR3 is TGCAGCGGTTTCAGGGTGAACACTGAAGCTTTCTTT.

The V and J genes are TRBV6-1 and TRBJ2-2, with D unresolved. With 10 bases removed from V and 4 bases from J, the gap between germline ends came to 13 bases. CDR1 and CDR2 (germline): MNHNS, SASEGT. The CDR3 is 13 residues long. The CDR3 coding sequence is TGTGCCACCGGGCACTCCCGCACCGGGGAGCTGTTTTTT. This gives the protein CATGHSRTGELFF.

The rearrangement uses TRBV29-1 and TRBJ1-2, with a possible D match to TRBD1 (5 bases). This CDR3 region has 12 residues. In germline, CDR1 is SQVTM, CDR2 ANQGSEA. With 3 bases removed from V and 5 bases from J, the gap between germline ends came to 10 bases. CDR3 nucleotides: TGCAGCGTTGATCGGCAGGGTTATGGCTACACCTTC. This sequence encodes CSVDRQGYGYTF.

J is TRBJ2-5 and V is TRBV5-4, with D possibly being TRBD1 or TRBD2 (5 bases each). This CDR3 contains 13 residues. V lost 2 bases to trimming and J lost 5 bases, with 10 bases between them. CDR1 SGHNT and CDR2 YYREEE come from the germline V gene (reference sequence). CDR3 residues: CASSFPGHETQYF. In nucleotides, the CDR3 is TGTGCCAGCAGCTTTCCGGGGCATGAGACCCAGTACTTC.

V usage is TRBV2 and J usage is TRBJ2-7, with TRBD2 identical over 10 bases. The CDR3 has 17 residues. Per germline, CDR1 SNHLY and CDR2 FYNNEI. The junction had 9 bases not matched to a gene; V was cut back by 4 bases and J by 0 bases. The CDR3 nucleotides read TGTGCCAGCAGTGCAACTCCGGCTAGCGGGAGCTCCTACGAGCAGTACTTC. Protein product: CASSATPASGSSYEQYF.

This chain uses TRBV30 with TRBJ2-3; D not certain. The V gene's germline CDR1 is GTSNPN and CDR2 SVGIG (reference sequence). V was pared by 7 bases and J by 1 base, with 9 bases between. CDR3 length: 12 amino acids. The CDR3 loop reads CASYDGTDTQYF. CDR3 DNA: TGTGCCTCCTACGACGGCACAGATACGCAGTATTTT. The full variable domain, with the rest looked up from reference TRBV30 and TRBJ2-3, is SQTIHQWPATLVQPVGSPLSLECTVEGTSNPNLYWYRQAAGRGLQLLFYSVGIGQISSEVPQNLSASRPQDRQFILSSKKLLLSDSGFYLCASYDGTDTQYFGPGTRLTVL.

The chain carries TRBV29-1 and TRBJ2-7; no clear D. The CDR3 runs 13 residues. The V end was cut by 6 bases, the J end by 2 bases, with 14 bases between. Germline V gene lookup returns CDR1 SQVTM and CDR2 ANQGSEA. CDR3 region: CSVLTRPPYEQYF. DNA for the CDR3: TGCAGCGTCCTGACAAGGCCGCCCTACGAGCAGTACTTC.

The chain combines TRBV5-4 with TRBJ2-2, with TRBD2 matching over 12 bases. Trimming at V came to 4 bases and at J to 5 bases, leaving 6 bases not matched to a gene. The CDR3 extends over 16 amino acids. Germline values: CDR1 SGHNT, CDR2 YYREEE (reference sequence). The chain's CDR3 is CASSGSGTSGTGELFF. In DNA form, the CDR3 reads TGTGCCAGCAGCGGAAGCGGGACTAGCGGGACCGGGGAGCTGTTTTTT. Variable domain in full (rest from reference TRBV5-4 and TRBJ2-2): ETGVTQSPTHLIKTRGQQVTLRCSSQSGHNTVSWYQQALGQGPQFIFQYYREEENGRGNFPPRFSGLQFPNYSSELNVNALELDDSALYLCASSGSGTSGTGELFFGEGSRLTVL.

The chain joins TRBV25-1 to TRBJ2-4, with 8 nucleotides matching TRBD2. The CDR3 totals 13 residues. Germline assignment: CDR1 MGHDK and CDR2 SYGVNS. The V segment lost 3 bases and the J segment 12 bases; nucleotides outside the gene matches: 7. CDR3 coding DNA: TGTGCCAGCAGTGACCCCCCCGGGGGGGCTCAGTACTTC. Its translation is CASSDPPGGAQYF.

This clone was seen once. CDR3 loop: CASTPRGLMNTEAFF. The DNA of the CDR3 is TGTGCCAGCACCCCCCGGGGATTGATGAACACTGAAGCTTTCTTT. V and J are TRBV27 and TRBJ1-1; D gene ambiguous. V lost 7 bases and J lost 0, with 15 bases in between. CDR1 and CDR2 from the germline V gene are MNHEY and SMNVEV (reference sequence). The length of the CDR3 is 15 residues.

The rearrangement uses TRBV30 and TRBJ2-7; 8 bases map to TRBD2. Germline CDR1 GTSNPN, CDR2 SVGIG (reference sequence). After removal of 2 bases from V and 6 bases from J, the junction contained 6 bases not matched to a gene. The CDR3 loop spans 13 amino acids. CDR3 region: CAWSNGGRIEQYF. The CDR3 bases are TGTGCCTGGAGTAATGGCGGGAGGATCGAGCAGTACTTC. The whole variable domain, remainder taken from reference TRBV30 and TRBJ2-7, is SQTIHQWPATLVQPVGSPLSLECTVEGTSNPNLYWYRQAAGRGLQLLFYSVGIGQISSEVPQNLSASRPQDRQFILSSKKLLLSDSGFYLCAWSNGGRIEQYFGPGTRLTVT.

This clone was seen a handful of times. This chain uses TRBV5-1 with TRBJ2-7; 9 positions match TRBD1. The CDR3 spans 15 residues. V shed 7 bases, J shed 1 base, and the junction held 9 bases outside the gene matches. CDR1 is SGHRS and CDR2 is YFSETQ in the germline V gene. CDR3 coding DNA: TGCGCCAGCCGAAAGACGGGACAGGGATCCTACGAGCAGTACTTC. It yields the protein CASRKTGQGSYEQYF.

V is TRBV29-1 and J is TRBJ2-2, with no clear D. This CDR3 comprises 14 residues. V dropped 0 bases and J dropped 6 bases, with 11 bases sitting between them. The germline CDR1 and CDR2 sequences are SQVTM and ANQGSEA. CDR3: CSVEDWGRPGELFF. In DNA form, the CDR3 reads TGCAGCGTTGAAGATTGGGGAAGGCCCGGGGAGCTGTTTTTT.